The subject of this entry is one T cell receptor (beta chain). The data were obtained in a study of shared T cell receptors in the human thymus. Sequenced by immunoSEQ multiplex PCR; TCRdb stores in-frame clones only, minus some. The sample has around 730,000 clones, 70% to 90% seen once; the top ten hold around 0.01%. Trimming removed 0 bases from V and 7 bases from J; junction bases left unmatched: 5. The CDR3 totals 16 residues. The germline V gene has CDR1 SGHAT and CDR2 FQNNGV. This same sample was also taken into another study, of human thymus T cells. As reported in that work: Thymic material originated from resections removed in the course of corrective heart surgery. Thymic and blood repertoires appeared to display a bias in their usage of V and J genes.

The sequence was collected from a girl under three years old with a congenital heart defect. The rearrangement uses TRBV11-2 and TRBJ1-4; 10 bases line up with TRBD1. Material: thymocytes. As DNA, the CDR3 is TGTGCCAGCAGCTTAGAGTGGGACAGGGGAAGTGAAAAACTGTTTTTT. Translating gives CASSLEWDRGSEKLFF.